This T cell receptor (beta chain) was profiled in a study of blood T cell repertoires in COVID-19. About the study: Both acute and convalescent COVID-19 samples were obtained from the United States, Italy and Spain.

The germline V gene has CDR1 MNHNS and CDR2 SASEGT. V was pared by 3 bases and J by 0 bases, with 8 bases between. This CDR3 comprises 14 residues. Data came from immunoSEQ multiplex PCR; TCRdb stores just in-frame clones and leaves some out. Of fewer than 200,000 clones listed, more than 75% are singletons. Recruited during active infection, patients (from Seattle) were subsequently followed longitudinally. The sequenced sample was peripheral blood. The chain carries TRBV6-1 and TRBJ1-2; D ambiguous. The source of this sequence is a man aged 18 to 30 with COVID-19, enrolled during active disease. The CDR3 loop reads CASSDPRANYGYTF. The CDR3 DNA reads TGTGCCAGCAGTGACCCACGGGCTAACTATGGCTACACCTTC.